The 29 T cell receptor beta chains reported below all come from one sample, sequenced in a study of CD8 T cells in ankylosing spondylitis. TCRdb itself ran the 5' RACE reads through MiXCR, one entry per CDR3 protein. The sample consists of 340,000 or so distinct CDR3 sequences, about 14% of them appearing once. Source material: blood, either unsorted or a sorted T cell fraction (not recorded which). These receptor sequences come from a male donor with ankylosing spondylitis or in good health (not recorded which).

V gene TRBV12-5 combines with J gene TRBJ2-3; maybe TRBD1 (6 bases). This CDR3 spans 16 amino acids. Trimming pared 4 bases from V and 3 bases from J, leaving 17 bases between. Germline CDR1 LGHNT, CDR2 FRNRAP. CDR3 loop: CASGSPLGARTDTQYF. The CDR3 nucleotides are TGTGCTAGTGGTTCACCCCTGGGGGCGCGAACAGATACGCAGTATTTT.

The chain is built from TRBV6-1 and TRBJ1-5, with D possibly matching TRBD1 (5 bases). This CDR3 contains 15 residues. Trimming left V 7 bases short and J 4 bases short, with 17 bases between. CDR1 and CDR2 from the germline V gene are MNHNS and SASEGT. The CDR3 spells CASTPGRGRNQPQHF. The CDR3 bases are TGTGCCAGCACCCCGGGCCGGGGGAGAAATCAGCCCCAGCATTTT.

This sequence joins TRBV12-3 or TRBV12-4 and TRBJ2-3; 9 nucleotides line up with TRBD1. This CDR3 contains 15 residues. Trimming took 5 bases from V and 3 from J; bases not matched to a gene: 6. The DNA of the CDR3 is TGTGCCAGCAGTCCTCACAGGGGGCAGACAGATACGCAGTATTTT. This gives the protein CASSPHRGQTDTQYF.

CDR3 in amino acids: CAISGGSGETQYF. The CDR3 DNA sequence: TGTGCCATCAGTGGGGGGTCAGGAGAGACCCAGTACTTC. The V gene is TRBV10-3, the J gene TRBJ2-5; TRBD1 or TRBD2 may be the D gene (5 bases each). Trimming pared 4 bases from V and 4 bases from J, leaving 10 bases between. CDR1 ENHRY and CDR2 SYGVKD come from the germline V gene. The CDR3 is 13 residues long.

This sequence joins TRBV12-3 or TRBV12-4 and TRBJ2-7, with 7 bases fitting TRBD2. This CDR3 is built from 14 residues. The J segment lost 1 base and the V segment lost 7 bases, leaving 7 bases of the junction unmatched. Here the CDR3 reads CASNWEGRSYEQYF. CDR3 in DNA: TGTGCCAGCAACTGGGAGGGGCGATCCTACGAGCAGTACTTC.

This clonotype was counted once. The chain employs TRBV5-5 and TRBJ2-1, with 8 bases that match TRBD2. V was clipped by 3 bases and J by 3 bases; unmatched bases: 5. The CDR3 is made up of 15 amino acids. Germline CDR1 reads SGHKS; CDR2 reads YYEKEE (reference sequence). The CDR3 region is CASSSDGTSYNEQFF. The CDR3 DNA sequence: TGTGCCAGCAGCTCAGATGGGACTAGCTACAATGAGCAGTTCTTC.

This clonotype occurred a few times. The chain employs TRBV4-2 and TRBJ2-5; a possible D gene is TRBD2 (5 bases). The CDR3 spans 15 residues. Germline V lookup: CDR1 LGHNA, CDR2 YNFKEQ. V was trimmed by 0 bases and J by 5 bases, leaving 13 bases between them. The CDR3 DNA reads TGTGCCAGCAGCCAAGAGAGGAGCGGCGAGGAGACCCAGTACTTC. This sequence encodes CASSQERSGEETQYF.

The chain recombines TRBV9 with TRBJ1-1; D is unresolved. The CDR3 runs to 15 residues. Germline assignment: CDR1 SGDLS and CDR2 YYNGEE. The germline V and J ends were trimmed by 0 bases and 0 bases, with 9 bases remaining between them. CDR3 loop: CASSVGGALNTEAFF. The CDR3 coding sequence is TGTGCCAGCAGCGTAGGTGGAGCTTTGAACACTGAAGCTTTCTTT.

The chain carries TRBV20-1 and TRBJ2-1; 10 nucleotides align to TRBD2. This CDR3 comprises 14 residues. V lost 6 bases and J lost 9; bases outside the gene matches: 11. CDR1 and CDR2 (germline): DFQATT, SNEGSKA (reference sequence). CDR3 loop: CSAFALAGGSEQFF. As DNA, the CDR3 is TGCAGTGCCTTCGCCTTAGCGGGGGGCAGTGAGCAGTTCTTC.

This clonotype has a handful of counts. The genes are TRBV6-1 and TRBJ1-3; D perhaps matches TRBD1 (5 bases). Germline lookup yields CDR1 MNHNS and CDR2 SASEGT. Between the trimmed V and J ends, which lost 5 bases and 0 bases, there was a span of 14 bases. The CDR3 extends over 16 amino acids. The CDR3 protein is CASSRSGTSSGNTIYF. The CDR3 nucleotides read TGTGCCAGCAGTAGATCCGGGACCAGCTCTGGAAACACCATATATTTT.

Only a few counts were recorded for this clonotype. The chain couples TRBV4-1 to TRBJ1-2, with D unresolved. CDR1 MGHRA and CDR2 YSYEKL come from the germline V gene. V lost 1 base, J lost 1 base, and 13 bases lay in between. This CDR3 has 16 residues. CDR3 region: CASSQAAVPLNYGYTF. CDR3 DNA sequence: TGCGCCAGCAGCCAAGCCGCAGTACCCCTTAACTATGGCTACACCTTC.

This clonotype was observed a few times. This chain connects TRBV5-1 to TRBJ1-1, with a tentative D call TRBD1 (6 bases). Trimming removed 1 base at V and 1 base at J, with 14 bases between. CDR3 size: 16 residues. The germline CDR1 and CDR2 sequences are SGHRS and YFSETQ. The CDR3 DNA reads TGCGCCAGCAGCTTGACTTCTCAGGGGCGGAACACTGAAGCTTTCTTT. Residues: CASSLTSQGRNTEAFF.

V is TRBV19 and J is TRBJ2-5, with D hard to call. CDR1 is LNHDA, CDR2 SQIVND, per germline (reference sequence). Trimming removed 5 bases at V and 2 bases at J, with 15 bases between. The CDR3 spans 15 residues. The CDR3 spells CASSLNQRTQETQYF. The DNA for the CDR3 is TGTGCCAGTAGTTTAAACCAGAGAACACAAGAGACCCAGTACTTC.

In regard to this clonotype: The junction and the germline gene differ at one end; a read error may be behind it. Here the CDR3 reads CASREGALETQYF. CDR3 DNA: TGTGCCAGCAGAGAAGGGGCGTTGGAGACCCAGTACTTC. The V and J genes are TRBV2 and TRBJ2-5; D possibly corresponds to TRBD1 (5 bases). CDR1 and CDR2 from the germline V gene are SNHLY and FYNNEI. The CDR3 has 13 residues.

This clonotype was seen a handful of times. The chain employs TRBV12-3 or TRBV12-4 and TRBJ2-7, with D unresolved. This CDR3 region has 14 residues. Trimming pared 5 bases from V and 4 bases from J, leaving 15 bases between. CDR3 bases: TGTGCCAGCAGTGACAACAGCGTTTCTTACGAGCAGTACTTC. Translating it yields CASSDNSVSYEQYF.

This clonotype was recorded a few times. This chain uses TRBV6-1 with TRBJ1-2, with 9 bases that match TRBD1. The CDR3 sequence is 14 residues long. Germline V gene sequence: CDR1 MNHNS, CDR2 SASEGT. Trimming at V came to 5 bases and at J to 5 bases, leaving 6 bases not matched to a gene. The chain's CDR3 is CASSTRDRDYGYTF. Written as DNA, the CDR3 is TGTGCCAGCAGTACACGGGACAGGGATTATGGCTACACCTTC.

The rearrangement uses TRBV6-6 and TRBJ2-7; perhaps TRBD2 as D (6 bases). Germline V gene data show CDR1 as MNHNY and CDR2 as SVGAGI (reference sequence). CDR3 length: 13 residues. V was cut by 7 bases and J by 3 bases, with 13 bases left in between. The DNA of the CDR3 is TGTGCCAGCAACCCGGGAGCTTTCTACGAGCAGTACTTC. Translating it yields CASNPGAFYEQYF.

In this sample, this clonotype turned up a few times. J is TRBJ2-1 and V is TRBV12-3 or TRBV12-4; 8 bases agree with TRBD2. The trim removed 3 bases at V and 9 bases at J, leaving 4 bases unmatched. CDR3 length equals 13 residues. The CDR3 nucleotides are TGTGCCAGCAGTTTCCGGGAGGGGGGTGAGCAGTTCTTC. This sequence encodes CASSFREGGEQFF.

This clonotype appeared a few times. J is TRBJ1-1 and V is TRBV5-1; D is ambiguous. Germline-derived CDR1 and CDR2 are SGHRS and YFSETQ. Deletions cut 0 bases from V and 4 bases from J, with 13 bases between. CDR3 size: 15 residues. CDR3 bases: TGCGCCAGCAGCTTGGTGGGAGGAAAAGTCACTGAAGCTTTCTTT. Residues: CASSLVGGKVTEAFF.

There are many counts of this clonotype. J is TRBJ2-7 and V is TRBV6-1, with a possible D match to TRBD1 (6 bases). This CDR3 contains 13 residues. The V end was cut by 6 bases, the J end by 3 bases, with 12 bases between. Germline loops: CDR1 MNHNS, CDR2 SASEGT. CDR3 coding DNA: TGTGCCAGCAGACGGGACATGAACTACGAGCAGTACTTC. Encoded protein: CASRRDMNYEQYF.

The DNA of the CDR3 is TGTGCCAGCAGCCCGTTTACGAGGACAGCGAACACCGGGGAGCTGTTTTTT. Translation gives CASSPFTRTANTGELFF. The chain is built from TRBV5-8 and TRBJ2-2, with D maybe TRBD1 (6 bases). Germline CDR1 is SGHTS and CDR2 is YDEGEE. Trimming removed 4 bases from V and 0 bases from J, with 16 bases in between. This CDR3 region has 17 residues.

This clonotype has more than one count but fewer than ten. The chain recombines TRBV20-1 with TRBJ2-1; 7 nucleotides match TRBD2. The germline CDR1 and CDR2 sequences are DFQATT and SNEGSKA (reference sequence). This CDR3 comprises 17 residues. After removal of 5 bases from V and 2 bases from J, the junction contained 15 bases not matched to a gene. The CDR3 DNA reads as TGCAGTGCTCCTCCGCTTGCGGGCGGGGGAGCCTACAATGAGCAGTTCTTC. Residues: CSAPPLAGGGAYNEQFF.

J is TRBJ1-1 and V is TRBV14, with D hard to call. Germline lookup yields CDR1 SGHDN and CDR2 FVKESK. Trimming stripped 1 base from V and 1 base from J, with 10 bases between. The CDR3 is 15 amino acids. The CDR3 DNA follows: TGTGCCAGCAGCCAAGTCCGCAGAGGGAACACTGAAGCTTTCTTT. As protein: CASSQVRRGNTEAFF.

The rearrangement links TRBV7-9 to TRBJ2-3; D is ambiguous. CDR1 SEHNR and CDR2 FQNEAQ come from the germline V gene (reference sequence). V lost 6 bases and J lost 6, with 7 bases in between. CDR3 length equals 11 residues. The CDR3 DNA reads TGTGCCAGCAGATTTATTGATACGCAGTATTTT. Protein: CASRFIDTQYF.

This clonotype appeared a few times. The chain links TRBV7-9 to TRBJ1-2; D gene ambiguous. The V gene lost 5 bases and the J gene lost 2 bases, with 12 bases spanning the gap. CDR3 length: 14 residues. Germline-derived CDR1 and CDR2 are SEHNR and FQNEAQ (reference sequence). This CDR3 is CASSPAGVNYGYTF. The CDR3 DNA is TGTGCCAGCAGCCCGGCCGGGGTAAACTATGGCTACACCTTC. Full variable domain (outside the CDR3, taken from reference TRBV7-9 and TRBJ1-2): DTGVSQNPRHKITKRGQNVTFRCDPISEHNRLYWYRQTLGQGPEFLTYFQNEAQLEKSRLLSDRFSAERPKGSFSTLEIQRTEQGDSAMYLCASSPAGVNYGYTFGSGTRLTVV.

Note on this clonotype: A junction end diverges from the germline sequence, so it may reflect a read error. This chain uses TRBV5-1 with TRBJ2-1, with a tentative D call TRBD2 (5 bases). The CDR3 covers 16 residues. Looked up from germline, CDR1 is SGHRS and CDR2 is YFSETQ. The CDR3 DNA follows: TGCGCCAGCAGCCCTGGGGAGATTGAAGTAGTAAAGGAGCTGTTCTTC. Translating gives CASSPGEIEVVKELFF. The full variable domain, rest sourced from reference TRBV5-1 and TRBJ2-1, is KAGVTQTPRYLIKTRGQQVTLSCSPISGHRSVSWYQQTPGQGLQFLFEYFSETQRNKGNFPGRFSGRQFSNSRSEMNVSTLELGDSALYLCASSPGEIEVVKELFFGPGTRLTVL.

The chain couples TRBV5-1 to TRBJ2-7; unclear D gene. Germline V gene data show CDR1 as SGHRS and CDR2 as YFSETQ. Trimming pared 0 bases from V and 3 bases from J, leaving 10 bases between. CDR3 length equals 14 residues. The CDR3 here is CASSLDREVYEQYF. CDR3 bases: TGCGCCAGCAGCTTGGACAGAGAAGTCTACGAGCAGTACTTC.

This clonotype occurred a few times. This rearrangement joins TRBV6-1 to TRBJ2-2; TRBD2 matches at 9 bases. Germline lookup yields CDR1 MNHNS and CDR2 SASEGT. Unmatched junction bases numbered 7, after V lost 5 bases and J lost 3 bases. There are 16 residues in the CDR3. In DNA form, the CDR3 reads TGTGCCAGCAGTCGTAGCGGGAGAATTTACACCGGGGAGCTGTTTTTT. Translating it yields CASSRSGRIYTGELFF.

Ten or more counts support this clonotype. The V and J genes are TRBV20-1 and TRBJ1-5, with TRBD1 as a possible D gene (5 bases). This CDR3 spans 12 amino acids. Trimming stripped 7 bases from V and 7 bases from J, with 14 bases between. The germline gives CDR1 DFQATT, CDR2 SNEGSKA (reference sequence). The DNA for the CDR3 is TGCAGTGTGGGACGGGCTAACCAGCCCCAGCATTTT. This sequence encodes CSVGRANQPQHF.